These 2 T cell receptor beta chains were all obtained from the same sample, sequenced in a study. Each CDR3 protein is one row after TCRdb ran MiXCR on the 5' RACE reads. This sample carries approximately 23,000 distinct CDR3 sequences, less than 40% of them seen once, and the ten largest clones take around 2.2%. Sequencing input: tumor-infiltrating naive CD4+ T cells sorted from the breast tumor. Documented subset: naive CD4+ T cells, CD4+CD45RA+CD25-. The receptors come from a female donor with breast cancer.

Ten or more counts support this clonotype. The CDR3 region is CASRARGTETQPQHF. Here the CDR3 DNA reads TGTGCCAGCAGGGCCCGGGGGACGGAAACCCAGCCCCAGCATTTT. The rearrangement joins TRBV2 to TRBJ1-5; tentatively, D is TRBD1 (5 bases). CDR1 and CDR2 from the germline V gene are SNHLY and FYNNEI. This CDR3 spans 15 amino acids. Trimming shortened V by 6 bases and J by 7 bases, and 19 bases separated the two germline ends.

The V gene is TRBV5-1, the J gene TRBJ2-7; D unresolved. CDR1 and CDR2 (germline): SGHRS, YFSETQ. The CDR3 is made up of 16 amino acids. Trimming took 1 base from V and 0 from J, leaving 14 bases between them. The CDR3, as DNA: TGCGCCAGCAGCTTGTTAGAGCAAGAGTTCTCCTACGAGCAGTACTTC. This sequence encodes CASSLLEQEFSYEQYF.